Shown below are 30 T cell receptor beta chains from a single sample sequenced in a study of T-cell reconstitution after alpha-beta-depleted transplantation in children. Molecular barcoding with unique molecular identifiers was used for the TCRbeta library. Via MiXCR, TCRdb re-called the PCR reads, giving one row per CDR3 protein. Here the sample spans around 800,000 distinct CDR3 sequences, about 15% being singletons. Sequenced material: PBMCs, mostly from graft donor cells, taken 360 days after TCRalphabeta/CD19-depleted stem cell transplant. These receptors all stem from a male patient between 10 and 17 years old who had a stem cell transplant for acute lymphoblastic leukemia, so the T cells may come from the graft donor.

As for this clonotype: This could be a read error, since a much larger clone is one nucleotide away. The V and J genes are TRBV29-1 and TRBJ2-3, with a tentative D call TRBD1 (6 bases). V was cut by 7 bases and J by 1 base, with 21 bases left in between. Germline-derived CDR1 and CDR2 are SQVTM and ANQGSEA. The CDR3 is made up of 16 amino acids. In nucleotides, the CDR3 is TGCAGCGCTGCCTCTCAGGGGATTACTTGCACAGATACGCAGTATTTT. It is translated as CSAASQGITCTDTQYF.

There are a few counts of this clonotype. The chain is built from TRBV7-2 and TRBJ2-5; tentative D call: TRBD2 (5 bases). With 2 bases removed from V and 6 bases from J, the gap between germline ends came to 13 bases. This CDR3 has 14 amino acids. The germline gives CDR1 SGHTA, CDR2 FQGNSA. CDR3 in amino acids: CASSLTRVDQTQYF. Here the CDR3 DNA reads TGTGCCAGCAGCTTAACTAGGGTCGATCAGACCCAGTACTTC.

This clonotype was observed a single time. This chain connects TRBV7-3 to TRBJ2-3; D gene ambiguous. The V end was cut by 0 bases, the J end by 0 bases, with 10 bases between. This CDR3 has 16 amino acids. The germline gives CDR1 SGHTA, CDR2 FQGTGA. For the CDR3, the DNA is TGTGCCAGCAGCTTAACGTTGGCGTTTAGCACAGATACGCAGTATTTT. Translating it yields CASSLTLAFSTDTQYF.

V gene TRBV6-1 combines with J gene TRBJ1-2; no reliable D call. V was cut by 1 base and J by 10 bases, with 16 bases left in between. This CDR3 spans 14 amino acids. The germline V gene has CDR1 MNHNS and CDR2 SASEGT. The CDR3 DNA reads TGTGCCAGCAGTGAAGAGGTCCTGGGGAACACCTACACCTTC. It codes for CASSEEVLGNTYTF.

This clonotype has a count of ten or more. V is TRBV12-3 or TRBV12-4 and J is TRBJ2-1, with 12 positions matching TRBD2. The J segment lost 8 bases and the V segment lost 2 bases, leaving 10 bases of the junction unmatched. The CDR3 totals 17 residues. CDR3 loop: CASSLRPSGRGFDEQFF. CDR3 bases: TGTGCCAGCAGTTTACGCCCTAGCGGGAGGGGCTTCGATGAGCAGTTCTTC.

This clonotype was seen at least ten times. The chain employs TRBV9 and TRBJ2-5; 10 bases are shared with TRBD2. V was pared by 1 base and J by 4 bases, with 7 bases of the junction left unmatched. Germline CDR1 and CDR2: SGDLS and YYNGEE. The CDR3 has 16 amino acids. CDR3 sequence: CASSVMASGSGETQYF. The DNA for the CDR3 is TGTGCCAGCAGCGTAATGGCTAGCGGGAGTGGAGAGACCCAGTACTTC.

This chain uses TRBV19 with TRBJ2-1; D gene ambiguous. Germline loops: CDR1 LNHDA, CDR2 SQIVND (reference sequence). V was cut by 1 base and J by 6 bases, with 7 bases left in between. The CDR3 consists of 13 residues. CDR3 residues: CASSIGTLNEQFF. The CDR3 coding sequence is TGTGCCAGTAGTATAGGGACCCTCAATGAGCAGTTCTTC.

In this sample, this clonotype turned up once. This chain connects TRBV6-1 to TRBJ2-3, with 9 bases identical to TRBD1. Germline V CDR1 and CDR2: MNHNS, SASEGT. The CDR3 covers 15 residues. The V and J ends lost 6 bases and 0 bases, in that order; junction bases with no gene match: 4. The CDR3 nucleotides read TGTGCCAGCAGGGAGGACAGGGGCAGCACAGATACGCAGTATTTT. Amino acid sequence: CASREDRGSTDTQYF.

Many counts were recorded for this clonotype. The chain employs TRBV12-3 or TRBV12-4 and TRBJ2-7; 9 bases are shared with TRBD1. There are 16 residues in the CDR3. Unmatched junction bases numbered 7, after V lost 4 bases and J lost 0 bases. This chain's CDR3 is CASSYGTGTSSYEQYF. DNA for the CDR3: TGTGCCAGCAGTTACGGGACAGGGACGAGCTCCTACGAGCAGTACTTC.

The chain uses TRBV4-1 and TRBJ2-3, with D perhaps matching TRBD1 or TRBD2 (5 bases each). Germline lookup yields CDR1 MGHRA and CDR2 YSYEKL. V lost 3 bases and J 3 bases, leaving 16 bases between the germline ends. There are 16 residues in the CDR3. For the CDR3, the DNA is TGCGCCAGCAGCCACCGACCCAGTTGGGGGACAGATACGCAGTATTTT. Amino acids: CASSHRPSWGTDTQYF.

As to this clonotype: Germline is not matched at one junction end, which may reflect a read error. J is TRBJ2-2 and V is TRBV10-3, with 7 nucleotides matching TRBD2. CDR3 length: 17 amino acids. Germline CDR1 is ENHRY and CDR2 is SYGVKD. The CDR3 spells CVISEGGGGRNTGELFF. The CDR3 coding sequence is TGTGTCATCAGTGAGGGAGGTGGCGGGAGAAACACCGGGGAGCTGTTTTTT.

This clonotype was detected only a few times. The chain employs TRBV4-2 and TRBJ2-1, with TRBD2 as a possible D gene (6 bases). The CDR3 runs to 17 residues. V gave up 0 bases and J gave up 4 bases, with 16 bases separating them. The germline V gene has CDR1 LGHNA and CDR2 YNFKEQ. The CDR3 sequence is CASSQEWRAPGYNEQFF. CDR3 in DNA: TGTGCCAGCAGCCAAGAGTGGAGGGCCCCTGGGTACAATGAGCAGTTCTTC.

The chain couples TRBV5-1 to TRBJ1-2; 10 nucleotides align to TRBD1. The CDR3 sequence is 17 residues long. J lost 6 bases, V lost 1 base, and 12 bases had no gene match. Germline V gene lookup returns CDR1 SGHRS and CDR2 YFSETQ. CDR3 loop: CASSLNPGTGDSNGYTF. The CDR3 region has the DNA TGCGCCAGCAGCTTGAATCCCGGGACAGGGGACTCGAATGGCTACACCTTC.

A few counts support this clonotype. The CDR3 DNA reads as TGTGCCAGCACGCGAGGGGGGCGAACTGAGCAGTTCTTC. Translating gives CASTRGGRTEQFF. The chain joins TRBV12-3 or TRBV12-4 to TRBJ2-1; D tentatively reads TRBD1 or TRBD2 (6 bases each). CDR3 size: 13 residues. With 7 bases removed from V and 9 bases from J, the gap between germline ends came to 16 bases.

This clonotype appeared many times. This chain connects TRBV10-1 to TRBJ2-3; 14 bases match TRBD2. Trimming removed 0 bases from V and 4 bases from J; junction bases left unmatched: 3. The germline V gene has CDR1 WNHNN and CDR2 SYGVQD (reference sequence). The CDR3 extends over 17 amino acids. The CDR3 DNA follows: TGCGCCAGCAGTGAGTCGGGACTAGCGGGAGTCTCAGATACGCAGTATTTT. This gives the protein CASSESGLAGVSDTQYF.

The chain carries TRBV20-1 and TRBJ2-7; 9 bases map to TRBD2. Germline V gene sequence: CDR1 DFQATT, CDR2 SNEGSKA (reference sequence). The CDR3 is made up of 17 amino acids. V shed 5 bases and J 0 bases; nucleotides not matched to a gene: 14. CDR3 nucleotide sequence: TGCAGTGCTCCTGGGGCGGGAGGGCCGGTCCTCTCCTACGAGCAGTACTTC. Its translation: CSAPGAGGPVLSYEQYF.

The chain couples TRBV3-1 to TRBJ2-1, with 13 bases identical to TRBD2. This CDR3 has 19 amino acids. The V segment lost 1 base and the J segment 8 bases; nucleotides outside the gene matches: 14. CDR1 and CDR2 from the germline V gene are LGHDT and YNNKEL (reference sequence). The CDR3 DNA reads as TGTGCCAGCAGCCAAGTTGGACTAGCGGGAGTGGTAAAACAATATGAGCAGTTCTTC. This sequence encodes CASSQVGLAGVVKQYEQFF.

This clonotype was detected only a few times. The CDR3: CSATSLDRTYNEQFF. The CDR3 coding sequence is TGCAGTGCTACTTCCCTCGACAGGACCTACAATGAGCAGTTCTTC. The chain combines TRBV20-1 with TRBJ2-1, with a tentative D call TRBD1 (6 bases). V gave up 4 bases and J gave up 2 bases, with 15 bases separating them. The CDR3 consists of 15 residues. Germline V lookup: CDR1 DFQATT, CDR2 SNEGSKA (reference sequence).

The rearrangement links TRBV6-1 to TRBJ2-6, with TRBD2 as a possible D gene (6 bases). V was clipped by 6 bases and J by 11 bases, with 14 bases between them. Germline V gene data show CDR1 as MNHNS and CDR2 as SASEGT. The length of the CDR3 is 13 residues. The CDR3 nucleotides are TGTGCCAGCAGGACGAGCGGAGGGGACGTCCTGACTTTC. Amino acids: CASRTSGGDVLTF.

The chain recombines TRBV5-1 with TRBJ2-3; possible D gene TRBD1, 6 bases. Per germline, CDR1 SGHRS and CDR2 YFSETQ. Between the trimmed V and J ends, which lost 1 base and 2 bases, there was a span of 14 bases. The CDR3 is 16 amino acids. In DNA form, the CDR3 reads TGCGCCAGCAGCTTGACCCCAGGGGTTTCCACAGATACGCAGTATTTT. The encoded protein is CASSLTPGVSTDTQYF.

The V call is TRBV5-1, the J call TRBJ2-7, with a weak D call TRBD2 (6 bases). The CDR3 runs to 18 residues. With 2 bases removed from V and 3 bases from J, the gap between germline ends came to 24 bases. CDR1 SGHRS and CDR2 YFSETQ come from the germline V gene. CDR3 sequence reads: CASSFLRGTRVFNYEQYF. The CDR3 DNA reads TGCGCCAGCAGCTTTCTGCGCGGGACGAGGGTGTTTAACTACGAGCAGTACTTC.

This clonotype has more than one count but fewer than ten. The chain uses TRBV21-1 and TRBJ2-5; the table calls TRBD1, which could not be checked here. TRBV21-1 is described as a pseudogene. This CDR3 has 13 residues. The CDR3 nucleotides read TGTGCCAGCATCCGGGACAGCGAAGAGACCCAGTACTTC. Protein: CASIRDSEETQYF.

The chain is built from TRBV12-3 or TRBV12-4 and TRBJ2-4, with D possibly matching TRBD2 (6 bases). The CDR3 sequence is 13 residues long. Trimming removed 3 bases from V and 9 bases from J, with 12 bases in between. The CDR3 loop reads CASSFGGRPIQYF. Written as DNA, the CDR3 is TGTGCCAGCAGTTTCGGGGGTAGACCCATTCAGTACTTC.

In its sample, this clonotype was seen many times. This rearrangement joins TRBV20-1 to TRBJ2-3; D gene ambiguous. With 0 bases removed from V and 2 bases from J, the gap between germline ends came to 9 bases. The CDR3 is made up of 14 amino acids. Per germline, CDR1 DFQATT and CDR2 SNEGSKA (reference sequence). CDR3 protein: CSARDVIATDTQYF. The CDR3 nucleotides read TGCAGTGCTAGAGATGTGATTGCCACAGATACGCAGTATTTT.

This clonotype was recorded at least ten times. V and J are TRBV7-3 and TRBJ2-3, with D possibly TRBD1 on 5 matching bases. Between the trimmed V and J ends, which lost 4 bases and 2 bases, there was a span of 13 bases. The CDR3 has 15 residues. Germline V gene lookup returns CDR1 SGHTA and CDR2 FQGTGA. The CDR3 DNA follows: TGTGCCAGCAGCTGGACATCAGCCAACACAGATACGCAGTATTTT. Translating it yields CASSWTSANTDTQYF.

V is TRBV7-9 and J is TRBJ1-6; D unresolved. This CDR3 contains 12 residues. CDR1 SEHNR and CDR2 FQNEAQ come from the germline V gene (reference sequence). Trimming shortened V by 7 bases and J by 5 bases, and 6 bases separated the two germline ends. The CDR3 protein is CASTTNNSPLHF. CDR3 nucleotide sequence: TGTGCCAGCACCACGAATAATTCACCCCTCCACTTT.

V and J are TRBV11-1 and TRBJ2-5; 7 bases are a match to TRBD1. Trimming cost V 2 bases and J 2 bases; bases outside gene matches: 14. The CDR3 runs to 18 residues. Germline assignment: CDR1 SGHAT and CDR2 FQDESV (reference sequence). In nucleotides, the CDR3 is TGTGCCAGCAGCTTACGGGTCACCCGGGACAGCGATCAAGAGACCCAGTACTTC. It translates to CASSLRVTRDSDQETQYF.

This clonotype was observed many times. One end of the junction is discordant with germline, which a read error may explain. This chain links TRBV29-1 with TRBJ2-7; D not resolved. CDR1 is SQVTM, CDR2 ANQGSEA, per germline. The CDR3 is 12 amino acids. The CDR3 spells CSAELGTYEQYF. The CDR3 DNA sequence: TGCAGCGCTGAACTGGGAACCTACGAGCAGTACTTC.

This chain links TRBV21-1 with TRBJ1-5. TRBV21-1 is an annotated pseudogene. The CDR3 is 16 residues long. Here the CDR3 DNA reads TGTGCCAGCAGCCCCCGGGGGAGGGCGAGCAATCAGCCCCAGCATTTT. Amino acids: CASSPRGRASNQPQHF.

The J gene is TRBJ2-1, the V gene TRBV29-1, with 8 bases that match TRBD1. Germline assignment: CDR1 SQVTM and CDR2 ANQGSEA. Germline trimming cut 3 bases from V and 6 bases from J; bases unmatched to any gene: 7. The CDR3 has 14 amino acids. The CDR3 DNA follows: TGCAGCGTTGAGAAATTAACAGGGGGCAATGAGCAGTTCTTC. Encoded protein: CSVEKLTGGNEQFF.